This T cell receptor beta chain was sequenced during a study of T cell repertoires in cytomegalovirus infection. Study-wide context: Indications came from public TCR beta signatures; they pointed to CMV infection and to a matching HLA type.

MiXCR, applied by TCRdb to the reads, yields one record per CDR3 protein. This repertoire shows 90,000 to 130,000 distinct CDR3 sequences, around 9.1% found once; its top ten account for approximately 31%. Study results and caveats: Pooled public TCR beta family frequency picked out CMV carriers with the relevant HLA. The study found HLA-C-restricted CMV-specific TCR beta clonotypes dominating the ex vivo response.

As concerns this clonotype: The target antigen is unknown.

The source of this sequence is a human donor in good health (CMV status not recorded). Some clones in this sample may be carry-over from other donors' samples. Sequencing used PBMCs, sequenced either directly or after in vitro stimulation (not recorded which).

CDR3 residues: CASIPPGQQETQYF. In DNA, the CDR3 is TGTGCCAGCATCCCGCCCGGACAGCAAGAGACCCAGTACTTC. V and J are TRBV6-5 and TRBJ2-5, with D possibly matching TRBD1 (6 bases). The V end lost 7 bases, the J end lost 2 bases, and 14 bases lay between the germline ends. The CDR3 loop spans 14 amino acids. The V gene's germline CDR1 is MNHEY and CDR2 SVGAGI.